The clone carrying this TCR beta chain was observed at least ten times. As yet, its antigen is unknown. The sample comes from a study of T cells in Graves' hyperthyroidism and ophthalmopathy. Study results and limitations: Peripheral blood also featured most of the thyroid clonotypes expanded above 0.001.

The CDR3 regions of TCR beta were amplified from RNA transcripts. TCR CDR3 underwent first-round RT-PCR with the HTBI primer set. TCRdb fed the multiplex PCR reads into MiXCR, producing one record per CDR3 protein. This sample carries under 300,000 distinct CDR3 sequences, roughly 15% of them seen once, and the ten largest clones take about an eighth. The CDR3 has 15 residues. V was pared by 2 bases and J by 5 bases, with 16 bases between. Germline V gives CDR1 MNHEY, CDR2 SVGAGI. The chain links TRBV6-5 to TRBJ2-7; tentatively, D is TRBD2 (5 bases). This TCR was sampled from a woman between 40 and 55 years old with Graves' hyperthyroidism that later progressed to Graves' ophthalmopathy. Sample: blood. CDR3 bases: TGTGCCAGCAGTTACGGAGGTAGGCCCGGTGACGAGCAGTACTTC. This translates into CASSYGGRPGDEQYF.